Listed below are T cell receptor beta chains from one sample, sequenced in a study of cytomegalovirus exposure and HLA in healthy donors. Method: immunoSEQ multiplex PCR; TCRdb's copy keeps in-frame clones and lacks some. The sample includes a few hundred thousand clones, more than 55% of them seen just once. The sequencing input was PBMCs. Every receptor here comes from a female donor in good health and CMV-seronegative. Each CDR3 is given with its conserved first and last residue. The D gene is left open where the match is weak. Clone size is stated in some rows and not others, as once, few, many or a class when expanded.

CDR3: CASSMAGGGRAFGELFF
DNA: TGTGCCAGTAGTATGGCCGGGGGCGGGAGGGCCTTCGGGGAGCTGTTTTTT
J: TRBJ2-2
length: 17
size: -
V: TRBV19
D: TRBD2

CDR3: CASTSRGDGNTIYF
DNA: TGTGCCAGTACTTCCAGGGGAGATGGAAACACCATATATTTT
J: TRBJ1-3
length: 14
size: few
V: TRBV19
D: -

CDR3: CASRVRDFSSYNEQFF
DNA: TGTGCCAGCAGAGTCCGGGACTTCAGCTCCTACAATGAGCAGTTCTTC
J: TRBJ2-1
length: 16
size: few
V: TRBV28
D: -

CDR3: CASSHGQGMNTEAFF
DNA: TGCGCCAGCAGCCACGGACAGGGGATGAACACTGAAGCTTTCTTT
J: TRBJ1-1
length: 15
size: -
V: TRBV5-1
D: TRBD1

CDR3: CATSREGLGGYTF
DNA: TGTGCCACCAGCAGAGAGGGACTGGGGGGCTACACCTTC
J: TRBJ1-2
length: 13
size: -
V: TRBV15
D: -

CDR3: CASSTSVTDTQYF
DNA: TGTGCCAGCAGTACTAGTGTGACAGATACGCAGTATTTT
J: TRBJ2-3
length: 13
size: -
V: TRBV6-5
D: -

CDR3: CASSPGNTEAFF
DNA: TGTGCCAGCAGCCCGGGGAACACTGAAGCTTTCTTT
J: TRBJ1-1
length: 12
size: -
V: TRBV11-3
D: -

CDR3: CASSGHLSSYEQYF
DNA: TGTGCCAGCAGCGGTCACTTGAGCTCCTACGAGCAGTACTTC
J: TRBJ2-7
length: 14
size: -
V: TRBV7-3
D: -

CDR3: CASSPPSRAGNTIYF
DNA: TGTGCCAGCTCACCACCGTCCAGGGCCGGGAACACCATATATTTT
J: TRBJ1-3
length: 15
size: -
V: TRBV18
D: -

CDR3: CASSRSGRYSEQFF
DNA: TGTGCCAGCAGCCGTAGCGGGAGATATAGTGAGCAGTTCTTC
J: TRBJ2-1
length: 14
size: -
V: TRBV14
D: TRBD2

CDR3: CASSERAGTSTDTQYF
DNA: TGTGCCAGCAGTGAAAGGGCCGGGACTAGCACAGATACGCAGTATTTT
J: TRBJ2-3
length: 16
size: -
V: TRBV2
D: -

CDR3: CASSPGLAGTSQYF
DNA: TGTGCCAGCAGCCCCGGACTAGCGGGGACCTCGCAGTATTTT
J: TRBJ2-3
length: 14
size: few
V: TRBV28
D: TRBD2

CDR3: CASSPRPGGDTGELFF
DNA: TGTGCCAGCTCACCACGACCGGGAGGGGACACCGGGGAGCTGTTTTTT
J: TRBJ2-2
length: 16
size: once
V: TRBV18
D: TRBD2

CDR3: CASSTRTSGRAADTQYF
DNA: TGCGCCAGCAGCACCCGGACTAGCGGGAGGGCCGCAGATACGCAGTATTTT
J: TRBJ2-3
length: 17
size: -
V: TRBV4-1
D: TRBD2

CDR3: CASRGRGTSTDTQYF
DNA: TGCGCCAGCAGGGGACGCGGGACTAGCACAGATACGCAGTATTTT
J: TRBJ2-3
length: 15
size: -
V: TRBV10-2
D: -

CDR3: CASSLSTGPYEQYF
DNA: TGTGCCAGCAGCTTAAGTACGGGTCCCTACGAGCAGTACTTC
J: TRBJ2-7
length: 14
size: -
V: TRBV5-8
D: -

CDR3: CASSHSTDTYEQYF
DNA: TGTGCCAGCTCCCACTCCACAGATACCTACGAGCAGTACTTC
J: TRBJ2-7
length: 14
size: -
V: TRBV18
D: -

CDR3: CASRSPQGNGNTEAFF
DNA: TGTGCCAGCAGATCCCCCCAGGGGAATGGGAACACTGAAGCTTTCTTT
J: TRBJ1-1
length: 16
size: -
V: TRBV28
D: -

CDR3: CASSPGTSGATDTQYF
DNA: TGTGCCAGCAGCCCAGGGACTAGCGGGGCCACAGATACGCAGTATTTT
J: TRBJ2-3
length: 16
size: -
V: TRBV5-4
D: TRBD2

CDR3: CASSISDRVRETQYF
DNA: TGTGCCAGTAGTATCTCCGACAGGGTAAGGGAGACCCAGTACTTC
J: TRBJ2-5
length: 15
size: -
V: TRBV19
D: TRBD1

CDR3: CASRFTGVGNQPQHF
DNA: TGTGCCAGCAGATTTACAGGGGTAGGCAATCAGCCCCAGCATTTT
J: TRBJ1-5
length: 15
size: -
V: TRBV27
D: TRBD1

CDR3: CASSLTGNTEAFF
DNA: TGTGCCAGCAGTCTAACGGGGAACACTGAAGCTTTCTTT
J: TRBJ1-1
length: 13
size: -
V: TRBV28
D: -